One and the same sample provided the 30 T cell receptor beta chains below, sequenced in a study of T cells in Graves' hyperthyroidism and ophthalmopathy. RNA transcripts gave rise to amplified TCR beta CDR3 regions. TCR CDR3 underwent first-round RT-PCR with the HTBI primer set. A single record per CDR3 protein comes from TCRdb applying MiXCR to the multiplex PCR reads. The sample records roughly 280,000 distinct CDR3 sequences, about 15% being singletons. Sequenced material: blood. These receptors were taken from a woman between 55 and 75 years old with Graves' ophthalmopathy.

This clonotype was observed at least ten times. This sequence joins TRBV27 and TRBJ2-1; D not certain. V was cut by 5 bases and J by 4 bases, with 12 bases left in between. The CDR3 contains 14 residues. The germline CDR1 and CDR2 sequences are MNHEY and SMNVEV (reference sequence). DNA for the CDR3: TGTGCCAGCAGTCCACTTACTCGGTACAATGAGCAGTTCTTC. This sequence encodes CASSPLTRYNEQFF.

In this sample, this clonotype turned up many times. The chain recombines TRBV18 with TRBJ1-1; D not resolved. The V end lost 2 bases, the J end lost 1 base, and 11 bases lay between the germline ends. The germline CDR1 and CDR2 sequences are KGHSH and LQKENI. CDR3 length: 15 amino acids. Here the CDR3 reads CASSPLGSENTEAFF. CDR3 nucleotide sequence: TGTGCCAGCTCACCATTGGGCAGCGAGAACACTGAAGCTTTCTTT.

The rearrangement uses TRBV9 and TRBJ2-2; D is possibly TRBD2 (6 bases). The germline CDR1 and CDR2 sequences are SGDLS and YYNGEE. The V and J ends lost 3 bases and 5 bases respectively, with 17 bases between them. The CDR3 runs to 16 residues. CDR3 sequence reads: CASSASHGGITGELFF. Here the CDR3 DNA reads TGTGCCAGCAGCGCCAGTCACGGGGGTATAACCGGGGAGCTGTTTTTT. Based on the CDR3 plus reference TRBV9 and TRBJ2-2, the full variable domain is DSGVTQTPKHLITATGQRVTLRCSPRSGDLSVYWYQQSLDQGLQFLIQYYNGEERAKGNILERFSAQQFPDLHSELNLSSLELGDSALYFCASSASHGGITGELFFGEGSRLTVL.

The rearrangement joins TRBV5-8 to TRBJ1-2, with unresolved D. Trimming left V 0 bases short and J 4 bases short, with 10 bases between. CDR1 is SGHTS and CDR2 is YDEGEE in the germline V gene. The length of the CDR3 is 14 residues. The CDR3 here is CASSLALLAYGYTF. For the CDR3, the DNA is TGTGCCAGCAGCTTGGCTTTGTTAGCCTATGGCTACACCTTC.

There are many counts of this clonotype. The chain has TRBV2 and TRBJ2-7; D remains ambiguous. The CDR3 sequence is 12 residues long. Trimming removed 6 bases from V and 1 base from J, with 7 bases in between. Germline loops: CDR1 SNHLY, CDR2 FYNNEI. The CDR3 nucleotides are TGTGCCAGCAGCGGCAGTTCCTACGAGCAGTACTTC. Its translation: CASSGSSYEQYF.

In this sample, this clonotype turned up once. A much larger clone is a single base away; this may be a read error. This CDR3 is missing its conserved last phenylalanine or tryptophan, likely due to a read error. CDR3 region: CASSERTGATEAFL. The CDR3 DNA sequence: TGTGCCAGCAGTGAACGAACAGGGGCCACTGAAGCTTTCCTT. The chain links TRBV6-1 to TRBJ1-1, with 7 positions matching TRBD1. The germline CDR1 and CDR2 sequences are MNHNS and SASEGT. Trimming removed 2 bases from V and 4 bases from J; junction bases left unmatched: 4. The CDR3 loop spans 14 amino acids.

About this clonotype: Just one base apart from a much larger clone, this may be a read error. This chain uses TRBV2 with TRBJ2-1; 11 nucleotides align to TRBD2. Germline V gives CDR1 SNHLY, CDR2 FYNNEI. The junction had 6 bases not matched to a gene; V was cut back by 6 bases and J by 8 bases. This CDR3 contains 14 residues. CDR3 bases: TGTGCCAGCAGGCCTAGCGGGGGGTCGGATGAGCAGTTCTTC. The encoded protein is CASRPSGGSDEQFF.

This clonotype came up many times. The chain carries TRBV2 and TRBJ1-2, with 10 bases lining up with TRBD1. V shed 6 bases and J 3 bases; nucleotides not matched to a gene: 4. This CDR3 is 14 amino acids long. Germline-derived CDR1 and CDR2 are SNHLY and FYNNEI. The CDR3 DNA reads as TGTGCCAGCAGCTTTGGACAGGGGGACTATGGCTACACCTTC. Translated: CASSFGQGDYGYTF. Filled out from reference TRBV2 and TRBJ1-2, the complete variable domain reads EPEVTQTPSHQVTQMGQEVILRCVPISNHLYFYWYRQILGQKVEFLVSFYNNEISEKSEIFDDQFSVERPDGSNFTLKIRSTKLEDSAMYFCASSFGQGDYGYTFGSGTRLTVV.

This clonotype was observed a few times. This chain links TRBV6-1 with TRBJ2-5, with D uncertain. The CDR3 has 13 residues. V gave up 6 bases and J gave up 1 base, with 9 bases separating them. Germline assignment: CDR1 MNHNS and CDR2 SASEGT. This CDR3 reads CASSGRFQETQYF. Written as DNA, the CDR3 is TGTGCCAGCAGCGGCAGGTTCCAAGAGACCCAGTACTTC.

V usage is TRBV18 and J usage is TRBJ2-3; D ambiguous. The germline CDR1 and CDR2 sequences are KGHSH and LQKENI. V lost 2 bases, J lost 2 bases, and 20 bases lay in between. The CDR3 totals 18 residues. The CDR3 DNA follows: TGTGCCAGCTCACCATTGGTTGGCAGAAGTTCGTCCACAGATACGCAGTATTTT. The encoded protein is CASSPLVGRSSSTDTQYF.

This clonotype was observed many times. The chain joins TRBV6-1 to TRBJ2-7, with TRBD1 matching over 8 bases. The CDR3 totals 13 residues. CDR1 and CDR2 from the germline V gene are MNHNS and SASEGT. V trimming: 6 bases; J trimming: 4 bases; junction bases outside the gene matches: 5. CDR3 residues: CASRPGQEYEQYF. The CDR3 DNA is TGTGCCAGCAGGCCGGGACAGGAGTACGAGCAGTACTTC.

V gene TRBV4-2 combines with J gene TRBJ1-1, with a possible D match to TRBD1 (5 bases). V was trimmed by 6 bases and J by 3 bases, leaving 14 bases between them. Germline values: CDR1 LGHNA, CDR2 YNFKEQ. The length of the CDR3 is 14 residues. CDR3 in DNA: TGTGCCAGCAGAAACATCCCCAGGGACACTGAAGCTTTCTTT. Its translation is CASRNIPRDTEAFF.

The table lists this clonotype with many counts. V is TRBV3-1 and J is TRBJ1-5; D remains unclear. The germline V gene encodes CDR1 LGHDT and CDR2 YNNKEL (reference sequence). The CDR3 runs to 13 residues. Trimming removed 3 bases at V and 0 bases at J, with 3 bases between. The CDR3 DNA is TGTGCCAGCAGCCAGCATAGCAATCAGCCCCAGCATTTT. It yields the protein CASSQHSNQPQHF.

The table lists this clonotype with many counts. This sequence joins TRBV30 and TRBJ1-6; a weak D match, TRBD1 (5 bases). CDR3 length: 13 residues. Per the germline V gene, CDR1 is GTSNPN and CDR2 is SVGIG (reference sequence). V was pared by 0 bases and J by 7 bases, with 7 bases between. The CDR3 loop reads CAWSVEGNSPLHF. The DNA for the CDR3 is TGTGCCTGGAGTGTAGAGGGGAATTCACCCCTCCACTTT.

This clonotype was counted many times. The V gene is TRBV9, the J gene TRBJ2-5; D possibly matches TRBD1 or TRBD2 (5 bases each). V was cut by 4 bases and J by 5 bases, with 12 bases left in between. Germline CDR1 and CDR2: SGDLS and YYNGEE. The CDR3 sequence is 13 residues long. This CDR3 is CASSTTAAETQYF. CDR3 bases: TGTGCCAGCAGCACGACAGCGGCCGAGACCCAGTACTTC.

In its sample, this clonotype was seen many times. The chain joins TRBV20-1 to TRBJ2-3; D is perhaps TRBD1 or TRBD2 (5 bases each). Per germline, CDR1 DFQATT and CDR2 SNEGSKA (reference sequence). The V and J ends lost 4 bases and 4 bases respectively, with 15 bases between them. The length of the CDR3 is 14 residues. The CDR3 protein is CSATSMGVSDTQYF. The CDR3 nucleotides read TGCAGTGCTACCTCCATGGGGGTATCAGATACGCAGTATTTT.

This clonotype was found a few times. V and J are TRBV5-1 and TRBJ2-5; weak D call: TRBD2 (5 bases). Trimming removed 2 bases from V and 2 bases from J, with 16 bases in between. This CDR3 contains 16 residues. The germline CDR1 and CDR2 sequences are SGHRS and YFSETQ. CDR3 amino acids: CASSFIAVTGQETQYF. In DNA form, the CDR3 reads TGCGCCAGCAGCTTTATCGCCGTGACGGGGCAAGAGACCCAGTACTTC.

This clonotype appeared many times. The chain's CDR3 is CASSFQGGDTEAFF. DNA for the CDR3: TGTGCCAGCAGTTTCCAGGGCGGGGACACTGAAGCTTTCTTT. V and J are TRBV7-2 and TRBJ1-1; weak D call: TRBD1 (5 bases). Germline V gives CDR1 SGHTA, CDR2 FQGNSA. The V and J ends lost 6 bases and 3 bases respectively, with 14 bases between them. CDR3 length equals 14 residues.

At least ten counts were recorded for this clonotype. The chain recombines TRBV28 with TRBJ1-2; 8 bases agree with TRBD1. The CDR3 is made up of 13 amino acids. V gave up 7 bases and J gave up 4 bases; unmatched junction bases: 5. Germline V CDR1 and CDR2: MDHEN, SYDVKM. In DNA form, the CDR3 reads TGTGCCAGCACTTCAGGGGGCCGCTATGGCTACACCTTC. Amino acids: CASTSGGRYGYTF.

The chain employs TRBV3-1 and TRBJ2-3; 12 nucleotides align to TRBD2. V dropped 1 base and J dropped 5; count of bases not matched to a gene: 1. The CDR3 contains 15 residues. The V gene's germline CDR1 is LGHDT and CDR2 YNNKEL (reference sequence). The DNA for the CDR3 is TGTGCCAGCAGCCAAGGACTAGCGGGGGTAGATACGCAGTATTTT. Its translation: CASSQGLAGVDTQYF.

This clonotype was seen many times. This rearrangement joins TRBV19 to TRBJ2-1; 9 nucleotides align to TRBD2. Germline CDR1 and CDR2: LNHDA and SQIVND (reference sequence). The trim removed 3 bases at V and 6 bases at J, leaving 9 bases unmatched. The length of the CDR3 is 16 residues. CDR3 coding DNA: TGTGCCAGTAGTATTCGTTGGCGGGAGGGGCGCAATGAGCAGTTCTTC. It yields the protein CASSIRWREGRNEQFF.

The V gene is TRBV27, the J gene TRBJ1-2; 12 bases are shared with TRBD1. The CDR3 spans 16 residues. J was trimmed by 4 bases and V by 7 bases; bases with no gene match: 10. Per the germline V gene, CDR1 is MNHEY and CDR2 is SMNVEV (reference sequence). CDR3: CASTTRGQGASYGYTF. The CDR3 region has the DNA TGTGCCAGCACCACACGGGGACAGGGGGCTAGCTATGGCTACACCTTC.

Regarding this clonotype: With a much larger clone just one base away, this may be a read error. This chain uses TRBV7-2 with TRBJ2-1, with TRBD2 matching 8 bases. In germline, CDR1 is SGHTA, CDR2 FQGNSA. There are 15 residues in the CDR3. In nucleotides, the CDR3 is TGTGCCGGCAGCTTACTAGCGGCCGTCTACAATGAGCAGTTCTTC. Protein: CAGSLLAAVYNEQFF. Complete variable domain (other parts from reference TRBV7-2 and TRBJ2-1): GAGVSQSPSNKVTEKGKDVELRCDPISGHTALYWYRQSLGQGLEFLIYFQGNSAPDKSGLPSDRFSAERTGGSVSTLTIQRTQQEDSAVYLCAGSLLAAVYNEQFFGPGTRLTVL.

The chain is built from TRBV5-1 and TRBJ2-6; D might be TRBD2 (7 bases). The CDR3 is 18 amino acids. Germline V gene sequence: CDR1 SGHRS, CDR2 YFSETQ. V was clipped by 4 bases and J by 0 bases, with 17 bases between them. The CDR3 is CASSRGGGPNSGANVLTF. The CDR3 bases are TGCGCCAGCAGCAGGGGCGGGGGCCCAAACTCTGGGGCCAACGTCCTGACTTTC.

This clonotype has only one observation. The V gene is TRBV18, the J gene TRBJ1-5; D is ambiguous. This CDR3 is built from 14 residues. The ends were cut back, 4 bases at V and 6 bases at J, with 13 bases in the middle. Germline CDR1 is KGHSH and CDR2 is LQKENI. CDR3 loop: CASSRAGEGQPQHF. CDR3 nucleotide sequence: TGTGCCAGCTCACGGGCCGGAGAGGGTCAGCCCCAGCATTTT.

This clonotype came up many times. The V gene is TRBV15, the J gene TRBJ1-5, with D hard to call. Germline V gene sequence: CDR1 LNHNV, CDR2 YYDKDF (reference sequence). Trimming pared 8 bases from V and 4 bases from J, leaving 9 bases between. CDR3 size: 12 residues. The CDR3 reads CATASGNQPQHF. As DNA, the CDR3 is TGTGCCACCGCATCCGGGAATCAGCCCCAGCATTTT.

This clonotype has ten or more counts. The chain joins TRBV20-1 to TRBJ1-6, with D perhaps TRBD1 (5 bases). The CDR3 length is 13 residues. The V end lost 0 bases, the J end lost 8 bases, and 8 bases lay between the germline ends. The V gene's germline CDR1 is DFQATT and CDR2 SNEGSKA (reference sequence). The CDR3 coding sequence is TGCAGTGCTAGAGATTTCAGGGATTCACCCCTCCACTTT. It codes for CSARDFRDSPLHF.

A word on this clonotype: This may arise from a read error, as a much more abundant clone is one base away. V gene TRBV12-3 or TRBV12-4 combines with J gene TRBJ2-5; TRBD1 agrees at 8 bases. J lost 0 bases, V lost 8 bases, and 14 bases had no gene match. The CDR3 runs 17 residues. The CDR3 sequence: CASGPGQGSGYQETQYF. CDR3 coding DNA: TGTGCCAGCGGTCCAGGACAGGGCTCGGGGTACCAAGAGACCCAGTACTTC.

The sample holds one count of this clonotype. The chain combines TRBV10-2 with TRBJ1-4, with TRBD1 identical over 7 bases. CDR3 size: 14 residues. CDR1 and CDR2 (germline): WSHSY, SAAADI. V gave up 7 bases and J gave up 8 bases; unmatched junction bases: 10. CDR3 sequence reads: CASTNDRVWEKLFF. CDR3 in DNA: TGCGCCAGCACCAACGACAGGGTCTGGGAAAAACTGTTTTTT.

This clonotype was counted ten times or more. This chain's CDR3 is CASAGGGVSSYEQYF. DNA of the CDR3: TGTGCCAGCGCAGGGGGCGGGGTGAGCTCCTACGAGCAGTACTTC. The chain uses TRBV6-2 or TRBV6-3 and TRBJ2-7; 8 positions agree with TRBD1. V was clipped by 8 bases and J by 0 bases; unmatched bases: 9. Per the germline V gene, CDR1 is MNHEY and CDR2 is SVGEGT. This CDR3 has 15 residues.